The present T cell receptor (beta chain) was sequenced within a study of T cell changes during pregnancy in multiple sclerosis. Profiling relied on immunoSEQ multiplex PCR, and the TCRdb table lists in-frame clones only, not all of them. The table includes roughly 35,000 clones, 88% detected once. The V end was cut by 2 bases, the J end by 4 bases, with 13 bases between. Germline assignment: CDR1 SGHRS and CDR2 YFSETQ. The CDR3 has 14 residues. V and J are TRBV5-1 and TRBJ2-7; D might be TRBD2 (6 bases). This receptor was identified in a female donor with multiple sclerosis, enrolled in a pregnancy study. The sequenced sample was CD4+ T cells from peripheral blood mononuclear cells, obtained before pregnancy. The CDR3, as DNA: TGCGCCAGCAGCTTTGGAGGGACTTTTTACGAGCAGTACTTC. As protein: CASSFGGTFYEQYF.